This T cell receptor beta chain was observed in a study of human T cells and chemical hapten exposure. The wider study: Minor pooled library volume differences mainly drove per-sample TCR yield variation. Study-wide findings and caveats: Large CDR3 similarity clusters arose significantly more often from expanded TCRs than from controls.

Germline V gene sequence: CDR1 SGDLS, CDR2 YYNGEE. This CDR3 region has 14 residues. As for time point: patch test 2, 6 weeks after DPC sensitization. Treatment: therapeutic diphenylcyclopropenone sensitization with weekly scalp DPC. Blood collection happened ahead of applying each patch test. Many counts were recorded for this clonotype. The antigen is unknown. The junction shows a germline mismatch at one end, possibly a read error. Unique molecular identifiers were attached to individual cDNA molecules within the library. MiXCR, run by TCRdb on the RACE reads, gives a single entry per CDR3 protein. The table has 90,000 to 110,000 distinct CDR3 sequences, 9% to 9.5% seen once.

The sequence was collected from a woman aged 40 to 50 with alopecia areata. Some clones in this sample may be carry-over from other donors' samples. This specimen consisted of whole blood, obtained in connection with sensitization to the hapten diphenylcyclopropenone (DPC). This chain uses TRBV9 with TRBJ1-2, with D maybe TRBD1 (6 bases). The CDR3 sequence is CASSAGGRGYGYPF. The CDR3 DNA is TGTGCCAGCAGCGCTGGGGGCCGGGGCTATGGCTATCCCTTC.